One and the same sample provided the 15 T cell receptor beta chains below, sequenced in a study of T cells in Graves' hyperthyroidism and ophthalmopathy. Amplification of TCR beta CDR3 regions was performed using RNA transcripts as template. The HTBI primer set was used in a first-round RT-PCR of the TCR CDR3. TCRdb reanalysed the multiplex PCR reads using MiXCR and keeps one entry per CDR3 protein. The sample yields a few hundred thousand distinct CDR3 sequences, 15% to 18% seen once. The sequencing sample was made of blood. The receptors stem from a woman in her 30s with Graves' hyperthyroidism.

The rearrangement uses TRBV18 and TRBJ2-5; 9 bases are shared with TRBD1. CDR1 is KGHSH and CDR2 is LQKENI in the germline V gene. Losses at the gene ends were 3 bases for V and 12 bases for J; bases not matched to a gene: 11. This CDR3 contains 14 residues. This chain's CDR3 is CASSPWDREGLKYF. The CDR3 DNA is TGTGCCAGCTCACCCTGGGACAGGGAGGGCCTCAAGTACTTC.

This clonotype was seen a few times. The rearrangement uses TRBV7-9 and TRBJ1-5; D possibly corresponds to TRBD1 (5 bases). V was trimmed by 1 base and J by 7 bases, leaving 17 bases between them. Germline-derived CDR1 and CDR2 are SEHNR and FQNEAQ (reference sequence). This CDR3 comprises 16 residues. Here the CDR3 DNA reads TGTGCCAGCAGCTTAGGGGGTCGGCAGGGCGGCCAGCCCCAGCATTTT. Translation gives CASSLGGRQGGQPQHF.

J is TRBJ1-3 and V is TRBV6-1, with unresolved D. This CDR3 is built from 14 residues. The V and J ends lost 8 bases and 4 bases respectively, with 15 bases between them. Germline-derived CDR1 and CDR2 are MNHNS and SASEGT. This CDR3 reads CASGGVVGGNTIYF. Written as DNA, the CDR3 is TGTGCCAGCGGCGGAGTGGTTGGCGGAAACACCATATATTTT.

This clonotype was observed a handful of times. The chain recombines TRBV6-1 with TRBJ1-4; the D is unclear. CDR3 length: 14 amino acids. Germline V lookup: CDR1 MNHNS, CDR2 SASEGT. Trimming removed 5 bases at V and 5 bases at J, with 12 bases between. CDR3 protein: CASSPSYINEKLFF. In DNA form, the CDR3 reads TGTGCCAGCAGTCCCTCCTACATCAATGAAAAACTGTTTTTT.

This clonotype was seen many times. Germline and junction disagree at one end, which may indicate a read error. The chain recombines TRBV18 with TRBJ2-7; maybe TRBD1 (6 bases). CDR3 length: 14 amino acids. The germline gives CDR1 KGHSH, CDR2 LQKENI. CDR3 sequence (DNA): TGTGCCAGCTCACCTATGGACAGCTCCGACGAGCAGTACTTC. It is translated as CASSPMDSSDEQYF.

The V and J genes are TRBV19 and TRBJ1-5, with TRBD1 matching 7 bases. Per the germline V gene, CDR1 is LNHDA and CDR2 is SQIVND (reference sequence). The CDR3 contains 17 residues. V was pared by 2 bases and J by 1 base, with 8 bases of the junction left unmatched. The CDR3 region has the DNA TGTGCCAGTAGTATATCTCGACAGGGAGGCAGCAATCAGCCCCAGCATTTT. It codes for CASSISRQGGSNQPQHF.

This clonotype was counted at least ten times. V and J are TRBV5-1 and TRBJ1-6, with TRBD1 matching over 10 bases. V lost 6 bases and J lost 10; bases outside the gene matches: 4. The CDR3 spans 13 residues. Germline V lookup: CDR1 SGHRS, CDR2 YFSETQ. The CDR3 sequence: CASKGTGDSPLHF. The CDR3 region has the DNA TGCGCCAGCAAGGGGACAGGGGACTCACCCCTCCACTTT.

This clonotype was recorded many times. The chain recombines TRBV30 with TRBJ1-2; 7 nucleotides line up with TRBD1. CDR1 is GTSNPN, CDR2 SVGIG, per germline (reference sequence). This CDR3 spans 13 amino acids. Trimming removed 2 bases from V and 7 bases from J; junction bases left unmatched: 7. The chain's CDR3 is CAWSLTGSLGYTF. CDR3 sequence (DNA): TGTGCCTGGAGTTTGACAGGGAGTCTTGGCTACACCTTC.

This clonotype was detected many times. This chain joins TRBV20-1 and TRBJ2-7; D may match TRBD1 or TRBD2 (5 bases each). The V gene's germline CDR1 is DFQATT and CDR2 SNEGSKA (reference sequence). Trimming cost V 6 bases and J 2 bases, with 14 bases left between them. There are 13 residues in the CDR3. The CDR3 DNA reads as TGCAGTGCGCCTCTGATGGGGGCCTACGAGCAGTACTTC. This sequence encodes CSAPLMGAYEQYF.

In its sample, this clonotype was seen once. V usage is TRBV20-1 and J usage is TRBJ2-1, with 7 bases aligning to TRBD1. The CDR3 loop spans 15 amino acids. V was pared by 0 bases and J by 0 bases, with 2 bases of the junction left unmatched. From germline, CDR1 is DFQATT and CDR2 SNEGSKA (reference sequence). This CDR3 is CSARDPGGSYNEQFF. The CDR3 nucleotides are TGCAGTGCTAGAGATCCAGGGGGCTCCTACAATGAGCAGTTCTTC.

This clonotype was found many times. This chain uses TRBV7-6 with TRBJ2-1; 7 nucleotides agree with TRBD2. The CDR3 length is 15 residues. CDR1 is SGHVS and CDR2 is FNYEAQ in the germline V gene. Trimming cost V 1 base and J 4 bases; bases outside gene matches: 4. The CDR3 DNA is TGTGCCAGCAGCTTAGATCAGCGGGGATACAATGAGCAGTTCTTC. Amino acid sequence: CASSLDQRGYNEQFF. Complete variable domain (other parts from reference TRBV7-6 and TRBJ2-1): GAGVSQSPRYKVTKRGQDVALRCDPISGHVSLYWYRQALGQGPEFLTYFNYEAQQDKSGLPNDRFSAERPEGSISTLTIQRTEQRDSAMYRCASSLDQRGYNEQFFGPGTRLTVL.

This clonotype was counted a few times. CDR3 residues: CASSRWGTTDTQYF. The CDR3 coding sequence is TGTGCCAGCAGTCGGTGGGGGACCACAGATACGCAGTATTTT. The V gene is TRBV27, the J gene TRBJ2-3; D tentatively reads TRBD1 or TRBD2 (5 bases each). V lost 5 bases, J lost 2 bases, and 11 bases lay in between. Germline loops: CDR1 MNHEY, CDR2 SMNVEV (reference sequence). This CDR3 is 14 amino acids long.

This clonotype was seen ten or more times. The DNA for the CDR3 is TGCGCCAGCAGCTTGGAATTCGACAGGGTGACTAACTATGGCTACACCTTC. Translation: CASSLEFDRVTNYGYTF. The V call is TRBV5-1, the J call TRBJ1-2, with 7 bases identical to TRBD1. Germline-derived CDR1 and CDR2 are SGHRS and YFSETQ. The CDR3 length is 17 residues. V trimming: 0 bases; J trimming: 0 bases; junction bases outside the gene matches: 8.

This clonotype was counted many times. The chain has TRBV7-2 and TRBJ2-3; maybe TRBD1 (6 bases). Trimming pared 1 base from V and 0 bases from J, leaving 8 bases between. Germline-derived CDR1 and CDR2 are SGHTA and FQGNSA. The CDR3 has 15 residues. CDR3 residues: CASSLGDISTDTQYF. The DNA for the CDR3 is TGTGCCAGCAGCTTAGGGGACATCAGCACAGATACGCAGTATTTT.

V and J are TRBV20-1 and TRBJ2-1; tentative D call: TRBD2 (5 bases). V lost 0 bases to trimming and J lost 10 bases, with 19 bases between them. The length of the CDR3 is 15 residues. In germline, CDR1 is DFQATT, CDR2 SNEGSKA (reference sequence). The CDR3: CSARDKSGLPIEQFF. The CDR3 bases are TGCAGTGCTAGAGATAAATCTGGACTCCCTATCGAGCAGTTCTTC.